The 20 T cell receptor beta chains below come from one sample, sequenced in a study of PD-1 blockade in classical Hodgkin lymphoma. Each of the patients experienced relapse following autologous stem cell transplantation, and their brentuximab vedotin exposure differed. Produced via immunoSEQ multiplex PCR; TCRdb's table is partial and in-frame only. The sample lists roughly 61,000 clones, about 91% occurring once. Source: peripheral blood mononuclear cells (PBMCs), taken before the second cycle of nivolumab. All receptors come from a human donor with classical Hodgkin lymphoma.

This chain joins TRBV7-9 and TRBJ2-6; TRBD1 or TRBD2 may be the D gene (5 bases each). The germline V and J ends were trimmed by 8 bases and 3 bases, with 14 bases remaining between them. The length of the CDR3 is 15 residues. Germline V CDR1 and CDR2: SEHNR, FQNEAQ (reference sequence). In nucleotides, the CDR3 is TGTGCCAGCGGGACCACAATGATTGGGGCCAACGTCCTGACTTTC. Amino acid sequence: CASGTTMIGANVLTF.

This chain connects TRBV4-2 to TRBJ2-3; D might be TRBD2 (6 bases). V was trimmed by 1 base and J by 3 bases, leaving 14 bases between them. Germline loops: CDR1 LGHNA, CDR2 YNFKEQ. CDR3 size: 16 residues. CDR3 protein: CASSQGEACSTDTQYF. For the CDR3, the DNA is TGTGCCAGCAGCCAAGGGGAGGCCTGCTCGACAGATACGCAGTATTTT.

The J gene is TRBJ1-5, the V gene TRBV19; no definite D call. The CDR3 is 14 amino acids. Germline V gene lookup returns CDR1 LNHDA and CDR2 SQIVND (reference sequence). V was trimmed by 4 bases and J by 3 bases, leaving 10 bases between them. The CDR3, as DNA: TGTGCCAGTAGTAACCGATATAACAATCAGCCCCAGCATTTT. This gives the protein CASSNRYNNQPQHF.

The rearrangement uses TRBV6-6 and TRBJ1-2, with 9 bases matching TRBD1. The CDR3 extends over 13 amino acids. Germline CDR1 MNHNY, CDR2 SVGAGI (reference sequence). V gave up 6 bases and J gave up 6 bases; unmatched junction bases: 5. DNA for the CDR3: TGTGCCAGCAGGGACGGGACAGGGAATGGCTACACCTTC. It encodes CASRDGTGNGYTF.

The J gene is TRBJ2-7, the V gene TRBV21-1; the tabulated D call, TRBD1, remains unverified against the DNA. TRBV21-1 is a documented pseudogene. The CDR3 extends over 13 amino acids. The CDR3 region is CASSTTGYYEQYF. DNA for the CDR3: TGTGCCAGCAGCACTACAGGATACTACGAGCAGTACTTC.

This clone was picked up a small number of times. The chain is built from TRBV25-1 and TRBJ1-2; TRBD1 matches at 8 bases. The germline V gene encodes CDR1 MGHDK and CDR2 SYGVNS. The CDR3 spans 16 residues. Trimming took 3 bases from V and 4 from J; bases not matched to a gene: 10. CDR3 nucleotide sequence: TGTGCCAGCAGTGAGCCCGGACAGGGTTGGAGCTATGGCTACACCTTC. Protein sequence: CASSEPGQGWSYGYTF.

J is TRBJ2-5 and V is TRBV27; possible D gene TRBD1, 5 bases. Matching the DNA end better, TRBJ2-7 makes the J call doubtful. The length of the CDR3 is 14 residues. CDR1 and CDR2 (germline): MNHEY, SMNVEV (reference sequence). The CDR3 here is CASSLSRAAYEQYF. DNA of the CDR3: TGTGCCAGCAGTTTATCCAGGGCCGCCTACGAGCAGTACTTC.

The DNA for the CDR3 is TGCAGCGTTGAAGAGGCGGCTAGCGGGAGGAGCGAGCAGTACTTC. Protein sequence: CSVEEAASGRSEQYF. This sequence joins TRBV29-1 and TRBJ2-7; 11 nucleotides line up with TRBD2. This CDR3 contains 15 residues. The J segment lost 6 bases and the V segment lost 0 bases, leaving 7 bases of the junction unmatched. In germline, CDR1 is SQVTM, CDR2 ANQGSEA.

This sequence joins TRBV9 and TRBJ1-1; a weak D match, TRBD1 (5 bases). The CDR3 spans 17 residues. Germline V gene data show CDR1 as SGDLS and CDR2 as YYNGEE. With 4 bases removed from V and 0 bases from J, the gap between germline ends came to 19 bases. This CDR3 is CASSLHPQTDMNTEAFF. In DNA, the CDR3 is TGTGCCAGCAGCTTACACCCTCAGACAGACATGAACACTGAAGCTTTCTTT.

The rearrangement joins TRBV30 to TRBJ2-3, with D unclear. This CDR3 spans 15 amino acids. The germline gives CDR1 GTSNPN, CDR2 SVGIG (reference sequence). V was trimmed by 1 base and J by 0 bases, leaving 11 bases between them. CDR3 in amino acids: CAWSDSGFSTDTQYF. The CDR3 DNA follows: TGTGCCTGGAGTGATAGTGGGTTTAGCACAGATACGCAGTATTTT.

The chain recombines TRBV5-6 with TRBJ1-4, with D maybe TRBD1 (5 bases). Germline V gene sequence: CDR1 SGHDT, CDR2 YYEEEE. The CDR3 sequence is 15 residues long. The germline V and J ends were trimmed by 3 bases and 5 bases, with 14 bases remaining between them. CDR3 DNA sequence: TGTGCCAGCAGCTCAGGATGGGGCTGGAATGAAAAACTGTTTTTT. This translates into CASSSGWGWNEKLFF.

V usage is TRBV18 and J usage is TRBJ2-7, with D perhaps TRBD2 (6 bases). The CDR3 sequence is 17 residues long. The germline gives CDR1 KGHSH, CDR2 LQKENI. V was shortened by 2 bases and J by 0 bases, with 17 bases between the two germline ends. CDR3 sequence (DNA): TGTGCCAGCTCACCATACTGGGGACTGACGAGCTCCTACGAGCAGTACTTC. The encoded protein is CASSPYWGLTSSYEQYF.

CDR3 DNA sequence: TGTGCTAGTGGTTCCCTTATGACAGGGGACACCTTC. Translation: CASGSLMTGDTF. V is TRBV12-5 and J is TRBJ1-2, with 8 bases aligning to TRBD1. The CDR3 is made up of 12 amino acids. Germline V lookup: CDR1 LGHNT, CDR2 FRNRAP. After removal of 4 bases from V and 12 bases from J, the junction contained 7 bases not matched to a gene.

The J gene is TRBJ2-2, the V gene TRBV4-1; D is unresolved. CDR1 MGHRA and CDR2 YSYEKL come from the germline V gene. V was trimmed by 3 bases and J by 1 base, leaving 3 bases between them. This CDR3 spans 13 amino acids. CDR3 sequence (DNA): TGCGCCAGCAGCCACGTGAACACCGGGGAGCTGTTTTTT. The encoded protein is CASSHVNTGELFF.

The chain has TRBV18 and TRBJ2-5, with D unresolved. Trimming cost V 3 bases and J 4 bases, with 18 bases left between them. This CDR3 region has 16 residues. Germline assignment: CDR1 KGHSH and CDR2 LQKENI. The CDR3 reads CASSPISAGSLETQYF. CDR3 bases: TGTGCCAGCTCACCGATCTCGGCCGGGTCCCTAGAGACCCAGTACTTC. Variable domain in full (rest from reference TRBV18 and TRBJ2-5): NAGVMQNPRHLVRRRGQEARLRCSPMKGHSHVYWYRQLPEEGLKFMVYLQKENIIDESGMPKERFSAEFPKEGPSILRIQQVVRGDSAAYFCASSPISAGSLETQYFGPGTRLLVL.

This CDR3 is CASSLIGVGGGVSDTQYF. The CDR3 DNA reads TGTGCCAGCAGCTTAATAGGCGTCGGCGGGGGTGTGTCAGATACGCAGTATTTT. The chain recombines TRBV7-3 with TRBJ2-3, with 7 bases aligning to TRBD2. The CDR3 runs to 18 residues. Losses at the gene ends were 1 base for V and 4 bases for J; bases not matched to a gene: 14. Germline values: CDR1 SGHTA, CDR2 FQGTGA.

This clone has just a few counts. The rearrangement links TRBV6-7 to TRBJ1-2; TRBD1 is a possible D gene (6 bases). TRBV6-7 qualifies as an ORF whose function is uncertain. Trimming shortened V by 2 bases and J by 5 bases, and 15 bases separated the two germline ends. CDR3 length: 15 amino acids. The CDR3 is CASSYRSTGRYGYTF. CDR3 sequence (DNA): TGTGCCAGCAGTTACAGGTCGACAGGCCGTTATGGCTACACCTTC.

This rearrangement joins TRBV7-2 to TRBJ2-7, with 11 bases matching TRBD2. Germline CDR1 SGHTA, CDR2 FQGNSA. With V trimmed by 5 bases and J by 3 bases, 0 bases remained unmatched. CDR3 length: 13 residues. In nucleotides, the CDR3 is TGTGCCAGCAGCACTAGCGGGGGCTACGAGCAGTACTTC. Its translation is CASSTSGGYEQYF.

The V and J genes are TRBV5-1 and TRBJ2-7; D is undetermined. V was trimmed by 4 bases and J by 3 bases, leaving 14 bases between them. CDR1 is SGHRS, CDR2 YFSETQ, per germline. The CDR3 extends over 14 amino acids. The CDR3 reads CASSREDGNYEQYF. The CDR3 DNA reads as TGCGCCAGCAGCCGAGAGGACGGAAACTACGAGCAGTACTTC. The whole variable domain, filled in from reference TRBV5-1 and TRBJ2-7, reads KAGVTQTPRYLIKTRGQQVTLSCSPISGHRSVSWYQQTPGQGLQFLFEYFSETQRNKGNFPGRFSGRQFSNSRSEMNVSTLELGDSALYLCASSREDGNYEQYFGPGTRLTVT.

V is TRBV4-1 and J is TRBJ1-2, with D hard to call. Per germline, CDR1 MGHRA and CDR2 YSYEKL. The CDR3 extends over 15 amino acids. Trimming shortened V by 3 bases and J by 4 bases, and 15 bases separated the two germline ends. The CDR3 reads CASSHEGALIYGYTF. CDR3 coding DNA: TGCGCCAGCAGCCATGAGGGAGCCCTAATCTATGGCTACACCTTC.